The 20 T cell receptor beta chains given below trace back to one sample, sequenced in a study of T-cell reconstitution after alpha-beta-depleted transplantation in children. As it was prepared, the TCRbeta library received unique molecular identifiers. Each CDR3 protein is one row after TCRdb ran MiXCR on the PCR reads. The repertoire includes about a million distinct CDR3 sequences, about 29% of them detected once, and around 30% sits in the top ten. The starting material was PBMCs, mostly from graft donor cells, obtained 360 days after TCRalphabeta/CD19-depleted stem cell transplant. These TCRs come from a boy under three years old who had a stem cell transplant for SCID, so the T cells may come from the graft donor.

There are a few counts of this clonotype. The chain carries TRBV18 and TRBJ2-1; 8 bases line up with TRBD1. The germline V gene encodes CDR1 KGHSH and CDR2 LQKENI. There are 17 residues in the CDR3. Germline trimming cut 5 bases from V and 6 bases from J; bases unmatched to any gene: 15. CDR3 amino acids: CASSKSQGTGNSNEQFF. The CDR3 region has the DNA TGTGCCAGCTCAAAGAGCCAGGGGACAGGAAATTCCAATGAGCAGTTCTTC.

This clonotype was observed a handful of times. V and J are TRBV5-1 and TRBJ1-4; TRBD1 agrees at 7 bases. Trimming removed 4 bases from V and 12 bases from J; junction bases left unmatched: 18. Germline CDR1 reads SGHRS; CDR2 reads YFSETQ. This CDR3 has 16 amino acids. CDR3 sequence reads: CASSRSLDRQARELFF. The CDR3 DNA follows: TGCGCCAGCAGCCGCTCCCTGGACAGGCAGGCGAGGGAACTGTTTTTT.

This clonotype was seen ten or more times. This chain connects TRBV3-1 to TRBJ2-7; D ambiguous. The germline V and J ends were trimmed by 1 base and 5 bases, with 3 bases remaining between them. Germline V CDR1 and CDR2: LGHDT, YNNKEL (reference sequence). The CDR3 sequence is 11 residues long. Here the CDR3 DNA reads TGTGCCAGCAGCCAAGGGGACGAGCAGTACTTC. This encodes CASSQGDEQYF.

The chain couples TRBV2 to TRBJ2-1; a weak D match, TRBD1 (6 bases). V lost 7 bases to trimming and J lost 9 bases, with 13 bases between them. This CDR3 is 12 amino acids long. From germline, CDR1 is SNHLY and CDR2 FYNNEI. The CDR3 DNA is TGTGCCAGCAACAGGGCGTTGACTGAGCAGTTCTTC. This sequence encodes CASNRALTEQFF.

Concerning this clonotype itself: With a much larger clone just one base away, this may be a read error. This likely comes from a read error, as the CDR3 has no conserved phenylalanine or tryptophan at its end. The V gene is TRBV6-1, the J gene TRBJ2-1; 8 bases are a match to TRBD2. The germline V gene encodes CDR1 MNHNS and CDR2 SASEGT. CDR3 size: 15 residues. V shed 8 bases and J 3 bases; nucleotides not matched to a gene: 9. The CDR3 spells CASSSSGGLYNEQFC. The CDR3 bases are TGTGCCAGCTCCTCAAGCGGGGGACTCTACAATGAGCAGTTCTGC.

This clonotype was seen once. V usage is TRBV5-1 and J usage is TRBJ2-2; 10 bases match TRBD1. The germline CDR1 and CDR2 sequences are SGHRS and YFSETQ. V was clipped by 7 bases and J by 5 bases; unmatched bases: 11. The CDR3 contains 16 residues. The CDR3 DNA is TGCGCCAGCGCGAACTCGGACAGGGGGAGAACCGGGGAGCTGTTTTTT. It is translated as CASANSDRGRTGELFF.

V is TRBV5-1 and J is TRBJ1-2; the D gene is possibly TRBD1 (5 bases). The CDR3 consists of 14 residues. The germline V gene encodes CDR1 SGHRS and CDR2 YFSETQ. The V end lost 2 bases, the J end lost 7 bases, and 15 bases lay between the germline ends. The CDR3: CASSFRRTKGGYTF. CDR3 nucleotide sequence: TGCGCCAGCAGCTTCCGACGGACAAAGGGTGGCTACACCTTC.

This clonotype was picked up a small number of times. The chain combines TRBV20-1 with TRBJ2-2; 7 bases align to TRBD1. Trimming cost V 3 bases and J 3 bases; bases outside gene matches: 7. The CDR3 covers 15 residues. CDR1 and CDR2 from the germline V gene are DFQATT and SNEGSKA (reference sequence). As DNA, the CDR3 is TGCAGTGCTAGGACAGGGTTTGGGGACACCGGGGAGCTGTTTTTT. Protein sequence: CSARTGFGDTGELFF.

The CDR3 bases are TGTGCCAGCAGCTTAGAGGTCGGACTAGTAAGGTCTGACGAGCAGTACTTC. Protein sequence: CASSLEVGLVRSDEQYF. The rearrangement joins TRBV11-2 to TRBJ2-7; 7 nucleotides agree with TRBD2. J was trimmed by 5 bases and V by 0 bases; bases with no gene match: 13. The CDR3 sequence is 17 residues long. CDR1 is SGHAT, CDR2 FQNNGV, per germline.

This clonotype has just a few counts. This chain uses TRBV20-1 with TRBJ2-1, with D hard to call. The ends were cut back, 6 bases at V and 6 bases at J, with 12 bases in the middle. The CDR3 runs 12 residues. Germline V CDR1 and CDR2: DFQATT, SNEGSKA (reference sequence). The CDR3 DNA sequence: TGCAGTGCGGACGACGTAGGCAATGAGCAGTTCTTC. Amino acid sequence: CSADDVGNEQFF.

The V call is TRBV7-2, the J call TRBJ2-5; a weak D match, TRBD2 (6 bases). Trimming shortened V by 3 bases and J by 6 bases, and 11 bases separated the two germline ends. The CDR3 extends over 13 amino acids. Germline V CDR1 and CDR2: SGHTA, FQGNSA. In nucleotides, the CDR3 is TGTGCCAGCAGCTTCGCGGGGATTAAGACCCAGTACTTC. Its translation is CASSFAGIKTQYF.

The V and J genes are TRBV12-3 or TRBV12-4 and TRBJ1-4; D perhaps matches TRBD1 (5 bases). The CDR3 totals 17 residues. Trimming cost V 1 base and J 2 bases, with 14 bases left between them. The CDR3 loop is CASSLGVWGQTNEKLFF. CDR3 bases: TGTGCCAGCAGTTTAGGAGTCTGGGGCCAGACTAATGAAAAACTGTTTTTT.

The chain has TRBV7-2 and TRBJ2-1; D remains unclear. CDR3 size: 12 residues. Trimming shortened V by 4 bases and J by 8 bases, and 9 bases separated the two germline ends. Germline values: CDR1 SGHTA, CDR2 FQGNSA. The CDR3 DNA reads as TGTGCCAGCAGCTCCCTAGTCTATGAGCAGTTCTTC. Translating it yields CASSSLVYEQFF.

J is TRBJ2-1 and V is TRBV5-1, with D perhaps matching TRBD2 (5 bases). Germline V CDR1 and CDR2: SGHRS, YFSETQ. The CDR3 contains 15 residues. The ends were cut back, 1 base at V and 6 bases at J, with 14 bases in the middle. CDR3 loop: CASSLTSRGLNEQFF. The CDR3 DNA reads as TGCGCCAGCAGCTTGACTTCACGGGGTCTCAATGAGCAGTTCTTC.

This clonotype showed up just a few times. J is TRBJ2-7 and V is TRBV19, with D possibly TRBD2 on 6 matching bases. The germline V gene encodes CDR1 LNHDA and CDR2 SQIVND (reference sequence). The CDR3 covers 18 residues. V dropped 3 bases and J dropped 2 bases, with 23 bases sitting between them. In nucleotides, the CDR3 is TGTGCCAGTAGTATTTCGTTTGGGGGAGGCGGCGAAACCTACGAGCAGTACTTC. The encoded protein is CASSISFGGGGETYEQYF.

V and J are TRBV5-8 and TRBJ1-4, with 7 bases fitting TRBD1. The CDR3 consists of 15 residues. Germline V gene sequence: CDR1 SGHTS, CDR2 YDEGEE. The V segment lost 0 bases and the J segment 7 bases; nucleotides outside the gene matches: 6. In nucleotides, the CDR3 is TGTGCCAGCAGCTTGGTAGGGGGCTGGGGTGAAAAACTGTTTTTT. Translating gives CASSLVGGWGEKLFF.

The chain employs TRBV6-1 and TRBJ2-3; D is undetermined. Deletions cut 6 bases from V and 2 bases from J, with 15 bases between. This CDR3 comprises 15 residues. Germline CDR1 is MNHNS and CDR2 is SASEGT. For the CDR3, the DNA is TGTGCCAGCAGGCAGCCGCGACAAAACACAGATACGCAGTATTTT. As protein: CASRQPRQNTDTQYF.

This sequence joins TRBV28 and TRBJ2-7; 9 bases agree with TRBD2. This CDR3 is built from 16 residues. V was pared by 4 bases and J by 4 bases, with 11 bases of the junction left unmatched. Per germline, CDR1 MDHEN and CDR2 SYDVKM. CDR3 sequence reads: CASSSLAGEPPYEQYF. As DNA, the CDR3 is TGTGCCAGCAGTTCATTAGCGGGGGAACCCCCGTACGAGCAGTACTTC.

This clonotype was detected a few times. V gene TRBV12-3 or TRBV12-4 combines with J gene TRBJ2-1; 8 nucleotides line up with TRBD2. The CDR3 is made up of 16 amino acids. V lost 4 bases and J lost 0; bases outside the gene matches: 5. CDR3: CASSSNSGNSYNEQFF. CDR3 nucleotides: TGTGCCAGCAGTTCCAATAGCGGGAACTCCTACAATGAGCAGTTCTTC.

This clonotype was detected only a few times. The chain links TRBV15 to TRBJ2-3; no reliable D call. In germline, CDR1 is LNHNV, CDR2 YYDKDF (reference sequence). Between the trimmed V and J ends, which lost 4 bases and 9 bases, there was a span of 14 bases. The CDR3 totals 13 residues. Here the CDR3 DNA reads TGTGCCACCAGCACCCCGGGCCGCGGAACGCAGTATTTT. Translation: CATSTPGRGTQYF.